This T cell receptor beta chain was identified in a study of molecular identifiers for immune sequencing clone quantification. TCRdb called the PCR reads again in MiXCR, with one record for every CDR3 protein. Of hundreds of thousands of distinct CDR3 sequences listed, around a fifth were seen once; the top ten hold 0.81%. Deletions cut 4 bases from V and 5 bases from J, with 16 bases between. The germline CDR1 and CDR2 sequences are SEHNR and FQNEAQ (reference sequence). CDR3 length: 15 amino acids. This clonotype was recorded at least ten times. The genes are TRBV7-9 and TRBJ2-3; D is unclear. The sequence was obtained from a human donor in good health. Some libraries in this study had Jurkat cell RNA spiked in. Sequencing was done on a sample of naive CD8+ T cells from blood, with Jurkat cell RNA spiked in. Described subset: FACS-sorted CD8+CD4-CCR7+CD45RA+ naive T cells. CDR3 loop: CASSYSETSLDTQYF. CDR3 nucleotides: TGTGCCAGCAGCTACAGCGAAACGAGCTTAGATACGCAGTATTTT.